Given below is one TCR beta chain in context. No qualities accompany the bases; no much larger clone lies one base away. PBMCs were stimulated for less than 7 hours with overlapping CMV pp65 and IE-1 peptide pools before enrichment with an IFNgamma secretion assay kit. In parallel, unmodified control products were expanded but never went through electroporation. Enriched CMV-specific T cells were expanded in culture with recombinant human IL-7 and IL-15. Before being cryopreserved, the T cell products spent 21 days in culture. CMV-specific T cells were enriched from PBMCs by IFNgamma secretion after activation. Genomic DNA was used for TCRbeta sequencing, which was performed through the immunoSEQ service. The published analysis was carried out like this. Repertoires were analyzed with immunoSEQ ANALYZER 3.0, computing Morisita similarity, clonality, top-10 clone coverage and total clone counts. Clonality was put on a scale on which 1 meant a monoclonal product and lower values meant a more diverse product. This is the immuneACCESS table as TCRdb keeps it, with only in-frame sequences that have V and J called. A part of the clones is gone; compared with another copy, unresolved V genes explain less than half, and the rest is unexplained. V, J and clone size reflect that table, while D and trimming were determined from the DNA. Recorded for this sample are about 690 clones; about 53% of them occurred a single time. The ten largest clones represent 75% to 90% of the sample.

Including cysteine and phenylalanine, the CDR3 has 17 amino acids. Just the 51-base CDR3 DNA is kept, in frame starting at base 1. The germline V gene yields SGHTA for CDR1 and FQGNSA for CDR2. Trimming takes 1 base from V and 0 bases from J, and the germline ends sit 15 bases apart. This sample stems from a study of tacrolimus-resistant gene-edited T cells for transplant recipients (dated by TCRdb to the early 2020s). Concerning the study at large: Clonality and clone numbers were compared by TCRbeta sequencing between expanded FKBP12 knockout and unedited CMV-specific T cell products. Sequencing covered a couple of donors, and each donor provided one unedited and one FKBP12 knockout CMV-specific T cell product. To rule out clonal outgrowth driven by transformation after gene editing, repertoire sequencing was carried out as a safety check.

What the study reported, not specific to this receptor: It was concluded by the authors that the TCRbeta repertoire was not drastically skewed by gene editing and that excessive clonal expansion was not caused by gene editing. Comparable clonality, top-10 clone read coverage, and total clone numbers were found for knockout and unedited products. The repertoire comparisons (Figure 5) were based on n = 2. No Morisita similarity was observed between repertoires from different donors, whereas high similarity was observed between knockout and unedited products from the same donor.

The receptor comes from a human donor in good health, a blood donor. The chain couples TRBV7-2 to TRBJ1-1, with a weak D call of TRBD1 (5 bases match). Specimen: a CMV-specific product grown in culture. In light of the paper, this sample's cell subset or site label describes: expanded CMV-specific T cell product isolated by IFNgamma secretion after CMV peptide stimulation. The nucleotide sequence is given as TGTGCCAGCAGCTTAGGACCTCCTGGGACGGTGAACACTGAAGCTTTCTTT. The resulting protein is CASSLGPPGTVNTEAFF.